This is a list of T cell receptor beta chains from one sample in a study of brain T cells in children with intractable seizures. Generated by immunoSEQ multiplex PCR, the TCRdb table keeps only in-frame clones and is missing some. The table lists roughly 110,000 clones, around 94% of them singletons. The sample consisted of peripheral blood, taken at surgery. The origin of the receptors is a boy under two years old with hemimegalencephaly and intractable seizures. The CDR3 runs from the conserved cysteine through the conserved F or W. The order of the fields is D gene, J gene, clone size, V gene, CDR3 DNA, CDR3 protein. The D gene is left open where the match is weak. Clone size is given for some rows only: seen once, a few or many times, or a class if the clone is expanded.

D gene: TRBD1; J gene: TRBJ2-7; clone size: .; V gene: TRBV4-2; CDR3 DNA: TGTGCCAGCAGCCAAGGCAGGGGGCGTATCTACGAGCAGTACTTC; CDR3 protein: CASSQGRGRIYEQYF
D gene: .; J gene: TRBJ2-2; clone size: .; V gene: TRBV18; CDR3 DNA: TGTGCCAGCTCACCACGGCCGGCCGGGGAGCTGTTTTTT; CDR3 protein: CASSPRPAGELFF
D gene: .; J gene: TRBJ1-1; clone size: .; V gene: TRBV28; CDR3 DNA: TGTGCCAGCAGTTTCGTGTTAGGGGGGGACGCTTTGGGCACTGAAGCTTTCTTT; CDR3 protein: CASSFVLGGDALGTEAFF
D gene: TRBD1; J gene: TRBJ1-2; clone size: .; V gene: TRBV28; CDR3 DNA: TGTGCCAGCAGTTTATGTGGGATGCTTCCGGACAGGGGGATTGATGGCTACACCTTC; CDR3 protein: CASSLCGMLPDRGIDGYTF
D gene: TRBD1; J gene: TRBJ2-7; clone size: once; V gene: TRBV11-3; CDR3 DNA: TGTGCCAGCAGCTTAGGACAGGGGGCGGGCGAGCAGTACTTC; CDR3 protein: CASSLGQGAGEQYF
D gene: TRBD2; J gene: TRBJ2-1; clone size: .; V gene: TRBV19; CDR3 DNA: TGTGCCAGTAGTATAGCGGGGGTACTAGCGGAGCAGTTCTTC; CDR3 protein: CASSIAGVLAEQFF
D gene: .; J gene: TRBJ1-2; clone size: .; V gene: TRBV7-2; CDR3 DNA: TGTGCCAGCAGCTTTGGGGGGTCAGGGGAGGGCTATGGCTACACCTTC; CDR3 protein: CASSFGGSGEGYGYTF
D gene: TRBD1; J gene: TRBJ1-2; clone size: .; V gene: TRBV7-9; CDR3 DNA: TGTGCCAGCAGCTTAGAGGGGGGGACAGGGCACGGCTACACCTTC; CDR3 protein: CASSLEGGTGHGYTF
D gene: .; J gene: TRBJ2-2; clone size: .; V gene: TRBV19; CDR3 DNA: TGTGCCAGTAGTATTAGAGGGAAGAGCGGGGAGCTGTTTTTT; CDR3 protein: CASSIRGKSGELFF
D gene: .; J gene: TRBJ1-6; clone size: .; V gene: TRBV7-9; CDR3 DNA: TGTGCCAGCAGCTTAGAGGTGATGGGGAGGTGGAATTCACCCCTCCACTTT; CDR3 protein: CASSLEVMGRWNSPLHF
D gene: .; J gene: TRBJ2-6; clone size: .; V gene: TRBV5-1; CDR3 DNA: TGCGCCAGCAAGGTTTTGGGCTCTGGGGCCAACGTCCTGACTTTC; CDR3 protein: CASKVLGSGANVLTF
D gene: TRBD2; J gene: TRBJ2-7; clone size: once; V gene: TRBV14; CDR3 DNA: TGTGCCAGCAGCCAAGTGGCGGGACTAGCGGCGGGCGAGCAGTACTTC; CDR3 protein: CASSQVAGLAAGEQYF
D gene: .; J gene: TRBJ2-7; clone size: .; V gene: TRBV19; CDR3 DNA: TGTGCCAGTAGTAATGCCCACAGGGCCTCCTACGAGCAGTACTTC; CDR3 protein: CASSNAHRASYEQYF
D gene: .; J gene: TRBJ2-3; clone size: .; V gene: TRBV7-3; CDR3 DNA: TGTGCCAGCAGCTTCGGGTCGGGAGAGACGCAGTATTTT; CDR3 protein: CASSFGSGETQYF
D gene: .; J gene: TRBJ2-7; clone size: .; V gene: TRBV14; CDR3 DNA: TGTGCCAGCAGCCAAGATCCCGGGTGGCCCTTCTCCTACGAGCAGTACTTC; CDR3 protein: CASSQDPGWPFSYEQYF
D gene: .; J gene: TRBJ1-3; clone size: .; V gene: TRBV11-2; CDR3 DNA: TGTGCCAGCAGCTCCCTGTCTTTAAACGGGCTCTCTGGAAACACCATATATTTT; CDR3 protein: CASSSLSLNGLSGNTIYF
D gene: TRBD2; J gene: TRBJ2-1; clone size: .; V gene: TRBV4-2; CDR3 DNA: TGTGCCAGCAGCTCAAAGCGGGAGTTCACCTACAATGAGCAGTTCTTC; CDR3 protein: CASSSKREFTYNEQFF
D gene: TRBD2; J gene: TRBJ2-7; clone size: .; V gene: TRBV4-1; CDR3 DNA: TGCGCCAGCAGCCAGGATTGGACTAGCGGGAACAATTACGAGCAGTACTTC; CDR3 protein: CASSQDWTSGNNYEQYF
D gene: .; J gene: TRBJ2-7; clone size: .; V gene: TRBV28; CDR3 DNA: TGTGCCAGCAGCCTTCCTACCTACGAGCAGTACTTC; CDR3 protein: CASSLPTYEQYF
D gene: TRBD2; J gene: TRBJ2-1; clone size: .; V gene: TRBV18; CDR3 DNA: TGTGCCAGCTCACGCGGGGGGACTAGCGGGGACAATGAGCAGTTCTTC; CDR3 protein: CASSRGGTSGDNEQFF
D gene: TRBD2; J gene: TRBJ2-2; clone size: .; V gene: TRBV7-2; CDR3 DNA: TGTGCCAGCAGCCCGGGGACTAGCGGGAGGGCCGGGGAGCTGTTTTTT; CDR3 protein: CASSPGTSGRAGELFF
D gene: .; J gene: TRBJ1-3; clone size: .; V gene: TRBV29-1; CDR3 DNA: TGCAGCGTTGAAGGAGGTACTCCAGGGGCGAGAGGAAACACCATATATTTT; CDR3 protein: CSVEGGTPGARGNTIYF
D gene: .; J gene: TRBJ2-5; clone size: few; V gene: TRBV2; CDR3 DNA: TGTGCCAGCAGGGTGTTCGAGACCCAGTACTTC; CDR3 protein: CASRVFETQYF
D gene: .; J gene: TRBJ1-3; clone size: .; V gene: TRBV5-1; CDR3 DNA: TGCGCCAGCAGCTTGGGGGCAGGGGAAGTTGGAAACACCATATATTTT; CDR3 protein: CASSLGAGEVGNTIYF
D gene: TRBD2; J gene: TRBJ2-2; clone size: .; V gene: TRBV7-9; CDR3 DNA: TGTGCCAGCAGCTCGCCGACTAGCGGGAGACAGGACACCGGGGAGCTGTTTTTT; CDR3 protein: CASSSPTSGRQDTGELFF
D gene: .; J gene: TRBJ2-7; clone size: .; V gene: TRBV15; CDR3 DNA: TGTGCCACCAGCAGAGTAACCAGGGGGGAAGACGAGCAGTACTTC; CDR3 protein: CATSRVTRGEDEQYF
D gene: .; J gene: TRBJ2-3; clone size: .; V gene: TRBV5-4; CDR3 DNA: TGTGCCAGCAGCCCCAATAAGGAAGATACGCAGTATTTT; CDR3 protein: CASSPNKEDTQYF
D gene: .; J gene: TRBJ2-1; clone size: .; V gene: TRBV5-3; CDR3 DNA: TGTGCCAGAAGCTGGCGGGCCGCAGAGTTCTTC; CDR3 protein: CARSWRAAEFF
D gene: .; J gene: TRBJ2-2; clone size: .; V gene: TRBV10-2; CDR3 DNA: TGCGCCAGCCGTCAACCAGGGACGAACACCGGGGAGCTGTTTTTT; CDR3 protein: CASRQPGTNTGELFF
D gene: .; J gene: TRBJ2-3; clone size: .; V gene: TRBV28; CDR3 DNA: TGTGCCAGCAGTTTCCCCTCCCTTACTAGCTCTCGATACACAGATACGCAGTATTTT; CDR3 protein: CASSFPSLTSSRYTDTQYF
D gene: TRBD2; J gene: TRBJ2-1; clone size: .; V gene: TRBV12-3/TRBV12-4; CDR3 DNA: TGTGCCAGCAGCCCTAGCGGGAGATCTGAGCAGTTCTTC; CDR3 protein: CASSPSGRSEQFF
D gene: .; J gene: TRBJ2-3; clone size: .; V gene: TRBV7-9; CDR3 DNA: TGTGCCAGCAGCTTACTCCAGCCGAACACAGATACGCAGTATTTT; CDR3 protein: CASSLLQPNTDTQYF
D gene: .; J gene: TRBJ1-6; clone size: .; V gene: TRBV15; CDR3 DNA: TGTGCCACCAGCAGAGTCCCACCTCGATGGGACACCGATTCACCCCTCCACTTT; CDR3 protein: CATSRVPPRWDTDSPLHF
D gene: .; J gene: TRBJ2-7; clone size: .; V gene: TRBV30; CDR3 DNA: TGTGCCTGGAGTAAAACGGCGGTGAGCTCCTACGAGCAGTACTTC; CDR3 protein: CAWSKTAVSSYEQYF
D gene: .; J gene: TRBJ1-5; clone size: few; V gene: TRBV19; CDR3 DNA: TGTGCCAGTAGTGGGGGGTCGTCCTCGGGGAGGAATCAGCCCCAGCATTTT; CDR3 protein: CASSGGSSSGRNQPQHF
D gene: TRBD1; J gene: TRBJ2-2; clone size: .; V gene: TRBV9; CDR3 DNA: TGTGCCAGCAGCGCAGGGGGATCGGGCACCGGGGAGCTGTTTTTT; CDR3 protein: CASSAGGSGTGELFF
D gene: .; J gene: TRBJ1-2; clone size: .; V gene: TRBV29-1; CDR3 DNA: TGCAGCGTTGATGGGGGCACCTATGGCTACACCTTC; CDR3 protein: CSVDGGTYGYTF
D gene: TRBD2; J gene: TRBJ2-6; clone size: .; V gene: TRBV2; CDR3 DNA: TGTGCCAGCAGTGGGGGACTAGCCAACGTCCTGACTTTC; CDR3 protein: CASSGGLANVLTF
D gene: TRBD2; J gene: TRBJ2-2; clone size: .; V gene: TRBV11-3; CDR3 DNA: TGTGCCAGCAGCCGCGGGGGAGGGGAGCTGTTTTTT; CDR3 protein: CASSRGGGELFF
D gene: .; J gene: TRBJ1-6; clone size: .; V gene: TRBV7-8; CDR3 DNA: TGTGCCAGCAGCTTATTAAAGACAGGCTATAATTCACCCCTCCACTTT; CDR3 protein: CASSLLKTGYNSPLHF
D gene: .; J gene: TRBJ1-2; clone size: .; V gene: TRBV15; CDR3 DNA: TGTGCCACCAGCGAGGGAGGGGGCTACACCTTC; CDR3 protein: CATSEGGGYTF
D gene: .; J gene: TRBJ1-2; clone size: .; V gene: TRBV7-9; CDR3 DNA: TGTGCCAGCAGCGACCGACAAGGTAACTATGGCTACACCTTC; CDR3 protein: CASSDRQGNYGYTF
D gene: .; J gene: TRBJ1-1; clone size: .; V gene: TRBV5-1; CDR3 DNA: TGCGCCAGCAGCTTGGAAGTTCTAAGGACAGAAGCTGAAGCTTTCTTT; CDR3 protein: CASSLEVLRTEAEAFF
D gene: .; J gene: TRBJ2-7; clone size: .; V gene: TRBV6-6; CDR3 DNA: TGTGCCAGCAGTTACCAGGGCGCCCCGGTGGTCGAGCAGTACTTC; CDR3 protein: CASSYQGAPVVEQYF
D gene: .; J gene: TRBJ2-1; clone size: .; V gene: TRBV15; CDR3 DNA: TGTGCCACCAGCGGCAGACTAGTAGGTATGAATGAGCAGTTCTTC; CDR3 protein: CATSGRLVGMNEQFF
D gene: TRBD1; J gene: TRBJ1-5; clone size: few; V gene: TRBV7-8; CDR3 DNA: TGTGCCAGCAGCTCCTACAGGGGGCCCGTTCAGCCCCAGCATTTT; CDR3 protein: CASSSYRGPVQPQHF
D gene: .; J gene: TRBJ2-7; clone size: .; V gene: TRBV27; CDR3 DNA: TGTGCCAGGGCTGACAGGCGACTATACGAGCAGTACTTC; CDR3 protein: CARADRRLYEQYF
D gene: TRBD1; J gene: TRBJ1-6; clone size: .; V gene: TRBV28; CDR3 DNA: TGTGCCAGCAGTTTAGGGACAGGAAATTCACCCCTCCACTTT; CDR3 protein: CASSLGTGNSPLHF
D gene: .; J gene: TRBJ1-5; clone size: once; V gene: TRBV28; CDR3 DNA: TGTGCCAGCAGTTTATCGGGGGCGAATCAGCCCCAGCATTTT; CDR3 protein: CASSLSGANQPQHF
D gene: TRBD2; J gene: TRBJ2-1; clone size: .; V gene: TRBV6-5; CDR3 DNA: TGTGCCAGCAGTTACGGGACTAGCGGATACAATGAGCAGTTCTTC; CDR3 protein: CASSYGTSGYNEQFF
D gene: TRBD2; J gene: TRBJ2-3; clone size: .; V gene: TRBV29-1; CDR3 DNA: TGCAGCGTTCGCGGACTAGCGGGAAGCACAGATACGCAGTATTTT; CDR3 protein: CSVRGLAGSTDTQYF
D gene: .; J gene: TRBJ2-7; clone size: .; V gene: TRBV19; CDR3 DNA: TGTGCCAGTAGTATCAGGACAGGCGACGGGACTAACTCTCCCTACGAGCAGTACTTC; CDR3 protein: CASSIRTGDGTNSPYEQYF